The rows below give T cell receptor beta chains drawn from one sample of a study of graft-versus-host responses after intestinal transplantation. Antigens for these TCRs are unknown. Produced via immunoSEQ multiplex PCR; TCRdb's table is partial and in-frame only. The table records about 93,000 clones, 90% to 95% of them present only once. Specimen: unstimulated CD8+ T cells sorted from spleen or lymph node cells, collected before intestinal transplant. These receptors were collected from a human donor who received an intestinal transplant. Both conserved end residues are part of each CDR3. D genes are given only for firm matches. Clone size, where shown, is once, few, many, or a class for clones that have expanded.

J gene: TRBJ2-7
V gene: TRBV5-1
clone size: NA
D gene: TRBD1
CDR3 DNA: TGCGCCAGCAGCGGAGGACAGGGGATAGCGACCTACGAGCAGTACTTC
CDR3 protein: CASSGGQGIATYEQYF

J gene: TRBJ1-2
V gene: TRBV2
clone size: NA
D gene: NA
CDR3 DNA: TGTGCCAGCAGGGAATCGGGCGGGCCCTATGGCTACACCTTC
CDR3 protein: CASRESGGPYGYTF

J gene: TRBJ1-2
V gene: TRBV30
clone size: NA
D gene: NA
CDR3 DNA: TGTGCCTGGACGATCCCCGGAGGTAGCTATGGCTACACCTTC
CDR3 protein: CAWTIPGGSYGYTF

J gene: TRBJ1-1
V gene: TRBV21-1
clone size: NA
D gene: NA
CDR3 DNA: TGTGCCAGCAGCAAAGTTGGCTACACTGAAGCTTTCTTT
CDR3 protein: CASSKVGYTEAFF

J gene: TRBJ1-3
V gene: TRBV27
clone size: once
D gene: NA
CDR3 DNA: TGTGCCAGCAGTTTACGGGGAAATGGAAACACCATATATTTT
CDR3 protein: CASSLRGNGNTIYF

J gene: TRBJ2-4
V gene: TRBV7-8
clone size: NA
D gene: NA
CDR3 DNA: TGTGCCAGCAGCCCCCGGCGGGTTGCCAAAAACATTCAGTACTTC
CDR3 protein: CASSPRRVAKNIQYF

J gene: TRBJ2-7
V gene: TRBV27
clone size: NA
D gene: NA
CDR3 DNA: TGTGCCAGCAGTTTTGGGCAGACCTACGAGCAGTACTTC
CDR3 protein: CASSFGQTYEQYF

J gene: TRBJ1-1
V gene: TRBV27
clone size: once
D gene: NA
CDR3 DNA: TGTGCCAGCAGTCCCACGGGACTCGGGGTTGAAGCTTTCTTT
CDR3 protein: CASSPTGLGVEAFF

J gene: TRBJ2-7
V gene: TRBV12-5
clone size: NA
D gene: TRBD2
CDR3 DNA: TGTGCTAGTGGTTTGGTAAGTAGCGGGCCGAGCTACGAGCAGTACTTC
CDR3 protein: CASGLVSSGPSYEQYF

J gene: TRBJ2-3
V gene: TRBV7-8
clone size: NA
D gene: TRBD1
CDR3 DNA: TGTGCCAGCAGCTCATCCTACCTCGGACAGGGTCAGTTCACAGATACGCAGTATTTT
CDR3 protein: CASSSSYLGQGQFTDTQYF

J gene: TRBJ1-1
V gene: TRBV5-4
clone size: NA
D gene: NA
CDR3 DNA: TGTGCCAGCAGCTCGACCGGGGAGGGGGACACTGAAGCTTTCTTT
CDR3 protein: CASSSTGEGDTEAFF

J gene: TRBJ2-1
V gene: TRBV9
clone size: NA
D gene: NA
CDR3 DNA: TGTGCCAGCATGTCGGGGAATAACAATGAGCAGTTCTTC
CDR3 protein: CASMSGNNNEQFF

J gene: TRBJ2-7
V gene: TRBV19
clone size: NA
D gene: TRBD1
CDR3 DNA: TGTGCCAGTAGTATTGGGACAGGGGTCCCCTACGAGCAGTACTTC
CDR3 protein: CASSIGTGVPYEQYF

J gene: TRBJ2-3
V gene: TRBV7-9
clone size: NA
D gene: TRBD1
CDR3 DNA: TGTGCCAGCAGCGTTCAGGGGGTTAGCACAGATACGCAGTATTTT
CDR3 protein: CASSVQGVSTDTQYF

J gene: TRBJ2-3
V gene: TRBV9
clone size: NA
D gene: NA
CDR3 DNA: TGTGCCAGCAGCGTAGTAAGCAACGATCCCCGTGCGCAGTATTTT
CDR3 protein: CASSVVSNDPRAQYF

J gene: TRBJ1-1
V gene: TRBV5-1
clone size: NA
D gene: TRBD1
CDR3 DNA: TGCGCCAGCAGCTCGGGACAGATGAACACTGAAGCTTTCTTT
CDR3 protein: CASSSGQMNTEAFF

J gene: TRBJ2-3
V gene: TRBV5-4
clone size: NA
D gene: NA
CDR3 DNA: TGTGCCAGCAGCTCCACGCTGGGTGGAGAAGATACGCAGTATTTT
CDR3 protein: CASSSTLGGEDTQYF

J gene: TRBJ1-1
V gene: TRBV29-1
clone size: NA
D gene: NA
CDR3 DNA: TGCAGCGTTGTGGACACAGGGTCGAACACTGAAGCTTTCTTT
CDR3 protein: CSVVDTGSNTEAFF

J gene: TRBJ2-3
V gene: TRBV23-1
clone size: NA
D gene: TRBD2
CDR3 DNA: TGCGCCAGCAGTCCCATCTTTTTGACTAGCGGGAGGCCAGATACGCAGTATTTT
CDR3 protein: CASSPIFLTSGRPDTQYF

J gene: TRBJ1-2
V gene: TRBV29-1
clone size: NA
D gene: TRBD1
CDR3 DNA: TGCAGCGTTGAAGTCCGGGGACAGGGGGCGGGTGGCTACACCTTC
CDR3 protein: CSVEVRGQGAGGYTF

J gene: TRBJ2-7
V gene: TRBV6-5
clone size: once
D gene: TRBD1
CDR3 DNA: TGTGCCAGCAGTTACTCGACGGGACAGGGGTACGAGCAGTACTTC
CDR3 protein: CASSYSTGQGYEQYF

J gene: TRBJ1-4
V gene: TRBV7-9
clone size: once
D gene: NA
CDR3 DNA: TGTGCCAGCAGCTTACCTTGGGGGGGGAATGAAAAACTGTTTTTT
CDR3 protein: CASSLPWGGNEKLFF

J gene: TRBJ2-5
V gene: TRBV30
clone size: once
D gene: NA
CDR3 DNA: TGTGCCTGGAGTGTGGGGGGGCAAACCCAGTACTTC
CDR3 protein: CAWSVGGQTQYF

J gene: TRBJ2-3
V gene: TRBV27
clone size: NA
D gene: NA
CDR3 DNA: TGTGCCAGCAGTTTTATCCACTCTAGCACAGATACGCAGTATTTT
CDR3 protein: CASSFIHSSTDTQYF

J gene: TRBJ2-1
V gene: TRBV30
clone size: NA
D gene: NA
CDR3 DNA: TGTGCCTGGAGAGGGGCCTCAGGGATTGGTTACAATGAGCAGTTCTTC
CDR3 protein: CAWRGASGIGYNEQFF

J gene: TRBJ1-6
V gene: TRBV5-4
clone size: once
D gene: TRBD1
CDR3 DNA: TGTGCCAGCAGCTTTACTTTGGGGGACAGGGGTAATTCACCCCTCCACTTT
CDR3 protein: CASSFTLGDRGNSPLHF

J gene: TRBJ2-7
V gene: TRBV2
clone size: NA
D gene: TRBD2
CDR3 DNA: TGTGCCAGCAGTGATAGGCTAGCGGGCGACTACTACGAGCAGTACTTC
CDR3 protein: CASSDRLAGDYYEQYF

J gene: TRBJ2-2
V gene: TRBV9
clone size: once
D gene: NA
CDR3 DNA: TGTGCCAGCAGCCCCCAGGCCGGGGAGCTGTTTTTT
CDR3 protein: CASSPQAGELFF

J gene: TRBJ1-1
V gene: TRBV19
clone size: NA
D gene: TRBD1
CDR3 DNA: TGTGCCAGTAGTATGACCGGGACAGCTTACACTGAAGCTTTCTTT
CDR3 protein: CASSMTGTAYTEAFF

J gene: TRBJ1-2
V gene: TRBV28
clone size: NA
D gene: NA
CDR3 DNA: TGTGCCAGCAGTGTAGACAGGACCTATGGCTACACCTTC
CDR3 protein: CASSVDRTYGYTF

J gene: TRBJ2-4
V gene: TRBV5-8
clone size: NA
D gene: NA
CDR3 DNA: TGTGCCAGCAGCTGGGAGTGGGATAAAAACATTCAGTACTTC
CDR3 protein: CASSWEWDKNIQYF

J gene: TRBJ1-1
V gene: TRBV5-4
clone size: NA
D gene: NA
CDR3 DNA: TGTGCCAGCAGCGCTGGGGGCTCGAACACTGAAGCTTTCTTT
CDR3 protein: CASSAGGSNTEAFF

J gene: TRBJ2-4
V gene: TRBV9
clone size: NA
D gene: NA
CDR3 DNA: TGTGCCAGCAGCGTAGGTAGGAGCGACATTCAGTACTTC
CDR3 protein: CASSVGRSDIQYF

J gene: TRBJ2-2
V gene: TRBV4-1
clone size: NA
D gene: NA
CDR3 DNA: TGCGCCAGCAGCCAAGTAATGGCTAGCGACACCGGGGAGCTGTTTTTT
CDR3 protein: CASSQVMASDTGELFF

J gene: TRBJ2-7
V gene: TRBV27
clone size: NA
D gene: TRBD2
CDR3 DNA: TGTGCCAGCAGCCCGGGACTAGCCTACGAGCAGTACTTC
CDR3 protein: CASSPGLAYEQYF

J gene: TRBJ2-7
V gene: TRBV11-3
clone size: NA
D gene: NA
CDR3 DNA: TGTGCCAGCAGCTTAGCGAACAGCTACGAGCAGTACTTC
CDR3 protein: CASSLANSYEQYF

J gene: TRBJ1-1
V gene: TRBV7-7
clone size: NA
D gene: TRBD1
CDR3 DNA: TGTGCCAGCAGCGCCCCCGGCCGGGACAGGGACGACACTGAAGCTTTCTTT
CDR3 protein: CASSAPGRDRDDTEAFF

J gene: TRBJ2-7
V gene: TRBV15
clone size: NA
D gene: NA
CDR3 DNA: TGTGCCACCAGCGGATCTTCCACAGGGTCCTCCTACGAGCAGTACTTC
CDR3 protein: CATSGSSTGSSYEQYF

J gene: TRBJ2-2
V gene: TRBV19
clone size: NA
D gene: NA
CDR3 DNA: TGTGCCAGTCACAGGGCGTCCGGGGAGCTGTTTTTT
CDR3 protein: CASHRASGELFF

J gene: TRBJ2-5
V gene: TRBV9
clone size: NA
D gene: NA
CDR3 DNA: TGTGCCAGCAGCGTAGGGGGCAGCCAAGAGACCCAGTACTTC
CDR3 protein: CASSVGGSQETQYF

J gene: TRBJ1-1
V gene: TRBV9
clone size: NA
D gene: NA
CDR3 DNA: TGTGCCAGCAGCCCAACAGGGTACACTGAAGCTTTCTTT
CDR3 protein: CASSPTGYTEAFF

J gene: TRBJ1-1
V gene: TRBV30
clone size: NA
D gene: NA
CDR3 DNA: TGTGCCTGGAGTTTGACAGGATGGGAAACTGAAGCTTTCTTT
CDR3 protein: CAWSLTGWETEAFF

J gene: TRBJ2-1
V gene: TRBV9
clone size: NA
D gene: NA
CDR3 DNA: TGTGCCAGCAGCGTAGTTCTAGGGGATGAGCAGTTCTTC
CDR3 protein: CASSVVLGDEQFF

J gene: TRBJ1-1
V gene: TRBV10-1
clone size: few
D gene: NA
CDR3 DNA: TGCGCCAGCAGTGGGCCTAGGGAGATGAACACTGAAGCTTTCTTT
CDR3 protein: CASSGPREMNTEAFF

J gene: TRBJ2-1
V gene: TRBV12-5
clone size: NA
D gene: TRBD2
CDR3 DNA: TGTGCTAGTGGTTCTGCGGTGCGGGAGGTTAATGAGCAGTTCTTC
CDR3 protein: CASGSAVREVNEQFF

J gene: TRBJ1-1
V gene: TRBV19
clone size: few
D gene: TRBD1
CDR3 DNA: TGTGCCAGTAGCAGACAGGGAAACACTGAAGCTTTCTTT
CDR3 protein: CASSRQGNTEAFF

J gene: TRBJ2-3
V gene: TRBV7-6
clone size: NA
D gene: TRBD2
CDR3 DNA: TGTGCCAGCAGCTCAAGTAGCGGGAGAATATCAGATACGCAGTATTTT
CDR3 protein: CASSSSSGRISDTQYF

J gene: TRBJ2-1
V gene: TRBV25-1
clone size: NA
D gene: TRBD2
CDR3 DNA: TGTGCCAGCCAGTTTAGCGGGAGAACGAATGAGCAGTTCTTC
CDR3 protein: CASQFSGRTNEQFF

J gene: TRBJ2-3
V gene: TRBV13
clone size: NA
D gene: NA
CDR3 DNA: TGTGCCAGCAGCTTAGGCCCTCTTCGGGAGAGTTTGAATTTT
CDR3 protein: CASSLGPLRESLNF

J gene: TRBJ2-2
V gene: TRBV7-9
clone size: NA
D gene: NA
CDR3 DNA: TGTGCCAGCAGCTCTTGGTCACAGACGAACACCGGGGAGCTGTTTTTT
CDR3 protein: CASSSWSQTNTGELFF

J gene: TRBJ1-1
V gene: TRBV5-6
clone size: NA
D gene: NA
CDR3 DNA: TGTGCCAGCAGCCCATTTACAGTACACACTGAAGCTTTCTTT
CDR3 protein: CASSPFTVHTEAFF

J gene: TRBJ1-6
V gene: TRBV19
clone size: NA
D gene: NA
CDR3 DNA: TGTGCCAGTAGTACAGGGGCCAATTCACCCCTCCACTTT
CDR3 protein: CASSTGANSPLHF

J gene: TRBJ2-5
V gene: TRBV6-6
clone size: NA
D gene: NA
CDR3 DNA: TGTGCCAGCGGCCCCAGCGGACCACAAGAGACCCAGTACTTC
CDR3 protein: CASGPSGPQETQYF